These 16 T cell receptor beta chains share one sample of origin, sequenced in a study of T cell responses to AZD1222 COVID-19 vaccine. Sequenced by immunoSEQ multiplex PCR; TCRdb stores in-frame clones only, minus some. The data contain roughly 100,000 clones, 86% of them singletons. Sequences were derived from peripheral blood, sampled 28 days after the second dose of the MenACWY control vaccine. These TCRs come from an adult who received the MenACWY meningococcal vaccine as a control.

CDR3 region: CASSLSRSGLNTGELFF. CDR3 DNA sequence: TGTGCCAGCAGCCTCAGTAGGTCAGGGCTTAACACCGGGGAGCTGTTTTTT. The chain links TRBV5-4 to TRBJ2-2, with a possible D match to TRBD1 (5 bases). The CDR3 is 17 residues long. The V and J ends lost 4 bases and 2 bases respectively, with 18 bases between them. CDR1 SGHNT and CDR2 YYREEE come from the germline V gene (reference sequence).

This clone was seen once. The rearrangement links TRBV7-2 to TRBJ1-4, with D possibly being TRBD1 (6 bases). Germline V gene lookup returns CDR1 SGHTA and CDR2 FQGNSA. CDR3 length equals 13 residues. Trimming shortened V by 3 bases and J by 7 bases, and 9 bases separated the two germline ends. In DNA form, the CDR3 reads TGTGCCAGCAGCTTGGGACAAACTGAAAAACTGTTTTTT. It specifies CASSLGQTEKLFF.

The chain couples TRBV28 to TRBJ2-5; no clear D gene. There are 13 residues in the CDR3. V was trimmed by 3 bases and J by 9 bases, leaving 14 bases between them. The germline CDR1 and CDR2 sequences are MDHEN and SYDVKM. The CDR3 is CASSLAAPGAQYF. Here the CDR3 DNA reads TGTGCCAGCAGTTTGGCGGCACCTGGGGCCCAGTACTTC.

The rearrangement links TRBV7-9 to TRBJ2-7; 7 nucleotides align to TRBD1. The V and J ends lost 5 bases and 5 bases, in that order; junction bases with no gene match: 9. The germline gives CDR1 SEHNR, CDR2 FQNEAQ (reference sequence). This CDR3 comprises 14 residues. CDR3 residues: CASSPSTGANEQYF. In DNA form, the CDR3 reads TGTGCCAGCAGCCCATCTACAGGGGCGAACGAGCAGTACTTC.

There are a few counts of this clone. In DNA form, the CDR3 reads TGTGCCAGCAGCCAACGGGGGGGGGACACTGAAGCTTTCTTT. It is translated as CASSQRGGDTEAFF. V is TRBV4-2 and J is TRBJ1-1, with D perhaps matching TRBD1 (5 bases). V was trimmed by 2 bases and J by 3 bases, leaving 10 bases between them. CDR3 length: 14 amino acids. Germline V gives CDR1 LGHNA, CDR2 YNFKEQ.

The chain combines TRBV4-3 with TRBJ2-6; the D call may be TRBD1 or TRBD2 (5 bases each). V lost 0 bases, J lost 0 bases, and 12 bases lay in between. Per germline, CDR1 LGHNA and CDR2 YSLEER. CDR3 length: 18 amino acids. The CDR3 nucleotides read TGCGCCAGCAGCCAAGAGGCGTACGGGACCTCTGGGGCCAACGTCCTGACTTTC. Protein sequence: CASSQEAYGTSGANVLTF.

The V gene is TRBV19, the J gene TRBJ2-1; D unclear. CDR1 and CDR2 (germline): LNHDA, SQIVND (reference sequence). V shed 7 bases and J shed 0 bases, with 13 bases lying between them. This CDR3 spans 15 amino acids. CDR3 loop: CASKRQLSSYNEQFF. CDR3 coding DNA: TGTGCCAGTAAGAGGCAGCTAAGCTCCTACAATGAGCAGTTCTTC.

This clone has only one observation. The chain recombines TRBV2 with TRBJ2-3, with TRBD2 matching 12 bases. With V trimmed by 2 bases and J by 6 bases, 15 bases remained unmatched. CDR3 length: 19 amino acids. CDR1 and CDR2 (germline): SNHLY, FYNNEI. The CDR3 loop reads CASSEWRTSGVLERDTQYF. The CDR3 DNA reads as TGTGCCAGCAGTGAATGGAGGACTAGCGGGGTCTTAGAGAGGGATACGCAGTATTTT.

This clone was counted a single time. This chain uses TRBV5-1 with TRBJ1-6; 7 bases map to TRBD1. Trimming cost V 7 bases and J 5 bases; bases outside gene matches: 6. CDR1 is SGHRS, CDR2 YFSETQ, per germline. The CDR3 extends over 14 amino acids. CDR3 sequence: CASQGVGDNSPLHF. CDR3 nucleotide sequence: TGCGCCAGCCAGGGGGTAGGGGATAATTCACCCCTCCACTTT.

The chain has TRBV2 and TRBJ2-5; possibly TRBD2 for D (6 bases). V was trimmed by 8 bases and J by 2 bases, leaving 9 bases between them. The CDR3 extends over 12 amino acids. Per the germline V gene, CDR1 is SNHLY and CDR2 is FYNNEI. The DNA of the CDR3 is TGTGCCAGCGGGGACTTTCAAGAGACCCAGTACTTC. It translates to CASGDFQETQYF.

In its sample, this clone was seen a few times. The V call is TRBV6-4, the J call TRBJ1-1, with D possibly being TRBD1 (5 bases). V was cut by 3 bases and J by 7 bases, with 9 bases left in between. The CDR3 sequence is 12 residues long. Germline loops: CDR1 MRHNA, CDR2 SNTAGT. For the CDR3, the DNA is TGTGCCAGCAGTGATGGGAGGGGTGAAGCTTTCTTT. Translating gives CASSDGRGEAFF.

The CDR3 coding sequence is TGTGCCAGCAGTCGCCCATCGGGCCGGGGCATAGTATTGTTGACAGATACGCAGTATTTT. Amino acid sequence: CASSRPSGRGIVLLTDTQYF. The genes are TRBV6-2 or TRBV6-3 and TRBJ2-3; D might be TRBD1 or TRBD2, each matching 5 bases. The CDR3 is 20 amino acids. V was trimmed by 5 bases and J by 3 bases, leaving 30 bases between them. Looked up from germline, CDR1 is MNHEY and CDR2 is SVGEGT.

This chain uses TRBV29-1 with TRBJ1-1, with 8 positions matching TRBD1. The trim removed 8 bases at V and 4 bases at J, leaving 12 bases unmatched. Germline values: CDR1 SQVTM, CDR2 ANQGSEA. The CDR3 loop spans 14 amino acids. CDR3 sequence (DNA): TGCAGCTCCCGCGGCGGACAGGGCCGCACTGAAGCTTTCTTT. Amino acid sequence: CSSRGGQGRTEAFF.

This clone showed up just a few times. The chain recombines TRBV20-1 with TRBJ2-7, with 7 bases aligning to TRBD1. This CDR3 region has 11 residues. Trimming removed 7 bases from V and 6 bases from J; junction bases left unmatched: 6. The germline CDR1 and CDR2 sequences are DFQATT and SNEGSKA (reference sequence). CDR3 nucleotides: TGCAGTGGGTCTCGACAGGGCGAGCAGTACTTC. Translated: CSGSRQGEQYF.

The CDR3 region has the DNA TGTGCCACCAGTGACGGAACTAATGAAAAACTGTTTTTT. It encodes CATSDGTNEKLFF. The J gene is TRBJ1-4, the V gene TRBV24-1; D remains ambiguous. There are 13 residues in the CDR3. V was trimmed by 4 bases and J by 1 base, leaving 3 bases between them. Germline CDR1 and CDR2: KGHDR and SFDVKD.

V gene TRBV6-5 combines with J gene TRBJ1-6; D ambiguous. Trimming shortened V by 2 bases and J by 9 bases, and 8 bases separated the two germline ends. Germline CDR1 MNHEY, CDR2 SVGAGI. CDR3 length equals 13 residues. Here the CDR3 DNA reads TGTGCCAGCAGTTACGATTCGGGTTCACCCCTCCACTTT. Translating gives CASSYDSGSPLHF.